This TCR beta chain was observed in a study of spatial heterogeneity in lung cancer. Germline assignment: CDR1 SGHRS and CDR2 YFSETQ. Trimming took 0 bases from V and 0 from J, leaving 15 bases between them. The CDR3 consists of 18 residues. This clonotype was seen only a few times. Sample time point: sample taken at primary tumor resection. The cohort: approximately 74 early-stage, untreated non-small cell lung cancer patients. Whole RNA obtained from tumor, nontumor lung or frozen PBMC underwent sequencing without sorting. Individually, TCR cDNA molecules were each labelled with a unique molecular identifier. TCRdb reprocessed the 5' RACE reads via MiXCR and lists one record per CDR3 protein. Here the sample spans some 38,000 distinct CDR3 sequences, just over 3% being singletons.

The sequencing here drew on normal lung tissue next to the tumor, taken at surgery. V usage is TRBV5-1 and J usage is TRBJ2-2, with a weak D call TRBD1 (5 bases). This clonotype originated in a male donor with early-stage non-small cell lung cancer. The DNA for the CDR3 is TGCGCCAGCAGCTTGGGCCTTACCAGGGCCCCGAACACCGGGGAGCTGTTTTTT. Translating gives CASSLGLTRAPNTGELFF.